This T cell receptor beta chain appears in the sequencing data of a study of T cells in Graves' hyperthyroidism and ophthalmopathy. Study overall: At the time of initial diagnosis and before any treatment, peripheral blood was collected. Whole-study findings and limits: A model built on 13 V-J features separated ophthalmopathy from stable hyperthyroidism.

Hyperthyroidism in the patients, aged 18 to 65, was newly diagnosed and under 2 months in duration. In this sample, this clonotype turned up many times. The antigen is undetermined. The TCR beta CDR3 regions underwent amplification using RNA transcripts as the source. The TCR CDR3 first-round RT-PCR relied on the HTBI primer set. Each CDR3 protein is one row after TCRdb ran MiXCR on the multiplex PCR reads. Of approximately 520,000 distinct CDR3 sequences in the sample, less than 25% were seen once. Sequenced input: blood. This receptor was obtained from a man younger than 35 with Graves' hyperthyroidism.

The CDR3 loop reads CASSPRSNYGYTF. DNA for the CDR3: TGTGCCAGCAGCCCGAGGAGTAACTATGGCTACACCTTC. V and J are TRBV7-2 and TRBJ1-2; D unresolved. CDR3 size: 13 residues. Germline CDR1 SGHTA, CDR2 FQGNSA. V dropped 5 bases and J dropped 1 base, with 8 bases sitting between them.